These 15 T cell receptor beta chains came from one sample sequenced in a study of CD8 T cells in Susac syndrome. When the RNA was reverse transcribed, random hexamers were used with an input of roughly 0.5 to 1 ug. Via MiXCR, TCRdb re-called the immunoSEQ multiplex PCR reads, giving one row per CDR3 protein. The table has roughly 160,000 distinct CDR3 sequences, more than 95% seen once. Sequenced input: CD4+ T cells from PBMCs. Receptor source: a human donor with Susac syndrome.

This clonotype was detected only a few times. This CDR3 is CASSVGVTGELFF. CDR3 DNA sequence: TGTGCCAGCAGCGTAGGGGTCACCGGGGAGCTGTTTTTT. The chain combines TRBV9 with TRBJ2-2, with D uncertain. Trimming removed 0 bases from V and 4 bases from J, with 4 bases in between. This CDR3 spans 13 amino acids. From germline, CDR1 is SGDLS and CDR2 YYNGEE. Filled out from reference TRBV9 and TRBJ2-2, the complete variable domain reads DSGVTQTPKHLITATGQRVTLRCSPRSGDLSVYWYQQSLDQGLQFLIQYYNGEERAKGNILERFSAQQFPDLHSELNLSSLELGDSALYFCASSVGVTGELFFGEGSRLTVL.

Written as DNA, the CDR3 is TGCGCCAGCAGCCAAGAGTTCTGGGACAGGGGGTTCTGGGGCCAAGAGACCCAGTACTTC. Protein sequence: CASSQEFWDRGFWGQETQYF. The chain employs TRBV4-3 and TRBJ2-5, with 11 bases aligning to TRBD1. This CDR3 has 20 amino acids. J gave up 1 base and V 0 bases, and 13 bases lay outside the gene matches. Germline V gene sequence: CDR1 LGHNA, CDR2 YSLEER.

The chain has TRBV14 and TRBJ1-2, with 7 bases lining up with TRBD1. The germline V gene encodes CDR1 SGHDN and CDR2 FVKESK. The CDR3 length is 14 residues. V gave up 4 bases and J gave up 4 bases; unmatched junction bases: 6. DNA of the CDR3: TGTGCCAGCAGCCCTAGGGGGCGCTTCTATGGCTACACCTTC. Protein sequence: CASSPRGRFYGYTF.

The V and J genes are TRBV20-1 and TRBJ1-5, with D possibly being TRBD1 (6 bases). The CDR3 length is 14 residues. The germline V and J ends were trimmed by 7 bases and 0 bases, with 13 bases remaining between them. Germline values: CDR1 DFQATT, CDR2 SNEGSKA (reference sequence). CDR3 protein: CSVRRGISNQPQHF. The CDR3 nucleotides read TGCAGTGTCAGGAGGGGGATTAGCAATCAGCCCCAGCATTTT.

The rearrangement links TRBV15 to TRBJ1-6; D gene ambiguous. Germline V gene sequence: CDR1 LNHNV, CDR2 YYDKDF (reference sequence). V shed 0 bases and J shed 7 bases, with 13 bases lying between them. CDR3 length equals 16 residues. CDR3 sequence reads: CATSRDLSGGNSPLHF. For the CDR3, the DNA is TGTGCCACCAGCAGAGATTTGTCGGGAGGCAATTCACCCCTCCACTTT. The whole variable domain, remainder taken from reference TRBV15 and TRBJ1-6, is DAMVIQNPRYQVTQFGKPVTLSCSQTLNHNVMYWYQQKSSQAPKLLFHYYDKDFNNEADTPDNFQSRRPNTSFCFLDIRSPGLGDTAMYLCATSRDLSGGNSPLHFGNGTRLTVT.

The chain is built from TRBV25-1 and TRBJ2-3, with 7 bases aligning to TRBD1. The CDR3 extends over 13 amino acids. The J segment lost 4 bases and the V segment lost 7 bases, leaving 5 bases of the junction unmatched. Germline-derived CDR1 and CDR2 are MGHDK and SYGVNS. The CDR3 loop is CASTNRGSDTQYF. As DNA, the CDR3 is TGTGCCAGCACCAACAGGGGCTCAGATACGCAGTATTTT.

The V gene is TRBV18, the J gene TRBJ2-7; D remains ambiguous. V lost 4 bases and J lost 5, with 6 bases in between. This CDR3 is 11 amino acids long. Germline CDR1 is KGHSH and CDR2 is LQKENI. This CDR3 reads CASSRRDEQYF. CDR3 coding DNA: TGTGCCAGCTCACGGCGCGACGAGCAGTACTTC.

This clonotype was seen a few times. The V call is TRBV7-9, the J call TRBJ2-7; 11 bases map to TRBD2. The CDR3 loop spans 15 amino acids. CDR1 and CDR2 from the germline V gene are SEHNR and FQNEAQ (reference sequence). The V segment lost 0 bases and the J segment 7 bases; nucleotides outside the gene matches: 5. CDR3 protein: CASSLASGRAREQYF. The CDR3 DNA follows: TGTGCCAGCAGCTTAGCTAGCGGGAGGGCGCGTGAGCAGTACTTC. The variable domain in full, completed from reference TRBV7-9 and TRBJ2-7, reads DTGVSQNPRHKITKRGQNVTFRCDPISEHNRLYWYRQTLGQGPEFLTYFQNEAQLEKSRLLSDRFSAERPKGSFSTLEIQRTEQGDSAMYLCASSLASGRAREQYFGPGTRLTVT.

The chain carries TRBV27 and TRBJ1-6; TRBD1 might be the D (6 bases). Trimming left V 6 bases short and J 7 bases short, with 16 bases between. CDR3 length: 15 residues. The V gene's germline CDR1 is MNHEY and CDR2 SMNVEV (reference sequence). The CDR3 protein is CASREGVGLNSPLHF. CDR3 in DNA: TGTGCCAGCAGGGAGGGGGTAGGGTTAAATTCACCCCTCCACTTT.

The rearrangement joins TRBV7-2 to TRBJ2-1; the D is unclear. In germline, CDR1 is SGHTA, CDR2 FQGNSA. Trimming stripped 5 bases from V and 7 bases from J, with 27 bases between. The length of the CDR3 is 18 residues. This chain's CDR3 is CASSKSRPGLASENEQFF. The DNA of the CDR3 is TGTGCCAGCAGCAAGTCCCGACCCGGGTTGGCCTCGGAGAATGAGCAGTTCTTC.

The chain is built from TRBV27 and TRBJ2-2, with 9 nucleotides matching TRBD2. The CDR3 spans 18 residues. Germline V lookup: CDR1 MNHEY, CDR2 SMNVEV (reference sequence). Germline trimming cut 5 bases from V and 1 base from J; bases unmatched to any gene: 11. The CDR3 DNA sequence: TGTGCCAGCAGTCCAGGGCTAGCGGGATGGGTGAACACCGGGGAGCTGTTTTTT. It codes for CASSPGLAGWVNTGELFF.

V is TRBV20-1 and J is TRBJ1-1; 7 bases match TRBD1. The germline V gene encodes CDR1 DFQATT and CDR2 SNEGSKA (reference sequence). Germline trimming cut 6 bases from V and 6 bases from J; bases unmatched to any gene: 16. CDR3 size: 15 residues. The CDR3 DNA reads TGCAGTGCGCAAAGACCACAAAACAGGGGCGCTGAAGCTTTCTTT. Translation gives CSAQRPQNRGAEAFF.

V gene TRBV7-2 combines with J gene TRBJ1-4, with 7 bases aligning to TRBD1. V was clipped by 1 base and J by 8 bases; unmatched bases: 13. This CDR3 is 17 amino acids long. Germline values: CDR1 SGHTA, CDR2 FQGNSA. The CDR3: CASSLEWDRQGSEKLFF. CDR3 coding DNA: TGTGCCAGCAGCTTAGAGTGGGATAGACAGGGTAGCGAAAAACTGTTTTTT.

The chain carries TRBV6-5 and TRBJ1-3; 8 bases map to TRBD1. The V gene end was trimmed by 0 bases and the J gene end by 2 bases; junction bases not matched to a gene: 6. Germline V gene data show CDR1 as MNHEY and CDR2 as SVGAGI. The CDR3 has 17 amino acids. CDR3 in amino acids: CASSYSRKQGAGNTIYF. CDR3 nucleotides: TGTGCCAGCAGTTACTCGAGGAAACAGGGGGCTGGAAACACCATATATTTT.

The chain employs TRBV7-9 and TRBJ2-7; D is unresolved. Germline V gene data show CDR1 as SEHNR and CDR2 as FQNEAQ (reference sequence). This CDR3 contains 15 residues. Trimming left V 2 bases short and J 5 bases short, with 16 bases between. This CDR3 reads CASSLSLGTEHEQYF. The CDR3 coding sequence is TGTGCCAGCAGCTTATCCCTAGGCACCGAGCACGAGCAGTACTTC. Together with reference TRBV7-9 and TRBJ2-7, the CDR3 gives the full variable domain: DTGVSQNPRHKITKRGQNVTFRCDPISEHNRLYWYRQTLGQGPEFLTYFQNEAQLEKSRLLSDRFSAERPKGSFSTLEIQRTEQGDSAMYLCASSLSLGTEHEQYFGPGTRLTVT.